A single sample is the source of the 20 T cell receptor beta chains below, sequenced in a study of tumor and adjacent non-tumor tissue in lung cancer. This sample's RNA came from whole unsorted tissue. Three rounds of nested PCR, following a modified ARM-PCR protocol, produced the TCRbeta library. TCRdb ran MiXCR on the multiplex PCR reads and lists one entry per CDR3 protein. The table lists approximately 140,000 distinct CDR3 sequences, around two thirds of them singletons. Sequenced material: lung tumor tissue. These receptors were collected from a man aged 55 to 70 with small cell lung cancer.

A note on this clonotype: Its ends do not fully match the called genes, so a read error is possible. The chain combines TRBV11-2 with TRBJ2-1; TRBD1 aligns across 9 bases. CDR3 length: 20 residues. Germline V lookup: CDR1 SGHAT, CDR2 FQNNGV. CDR3 loop: CASSLDYGLSGQGLYIEQFF. The CDR3 nucleotides read TGTGCCAGCAGCTTAGATTATGGGTTGTCGGGACAGGGTCTCTACATTGAGCAGTTCTTC.

The sample holds one count of this clonotype. The chain has TRBV5-5 and TRBJ2-3; the D is unclear. From germline, CDR1 is SGHKS and CDR2 YYEKEE (reference sequence). This CDR3 has 15 residues. Trimming left V 3 bases short and J 2 bases short, with 13 bases between. CDR3: CASSCIGSNTDTQYF. DNA of the CDR3: TGTGCCAGCAGCTGCATAGGTTCCAACACAGATACGCAGTATTTT.

This chain uses TRBV5-1 with TRBJ2-2; TRBD2 might be the D (6 bases). From germline, CDR1 is SGHRS and CDR2 YFSETQ. Trimming removed 4 bases at V and 5 bases at J, with 33 bases between. The CDR3 is 21 amino acids. CDR3 region: CASSPGRGRYPGGGRTGELFF. The CDR3 nucleotides read TGCGCCAGCAGCCCCGGGCGGGGTCGGTATCCGGGCGGAGGTAGGACCGGGGAGCTGTTTTTT. Complete variable domain (other parts from reference TRBV5-1 and TRBJ2-2): KAGVTQTPRYLIKTRGQQVTLSCSPISGHRSVSWYQQTPGQGLQFLFEYFSETQRNKGNFPGRFSGRQFSNSRSEMNVSTLELGDSALYLCASSPGRGRYPGGGRTGELFFGEGSRLTVL.

Comment on this clonotype: A much larger clone lies one base from this, so it may be a read error. The V call is TRBV12-3 or TRBV12-4, the J call TRBJ2-1; 11 positions agree with TRBD2. V trimming: 11 bases; J trimming: 7 bases; junction bases outside the gene matches: 7. The CDR3 is 13 residues long. The CDR3 loop is CAGGTSGRNEQFF. For the CDR3, the DNA is TGTGCCGGCGGAACTAGCGGGAGAAATGAGCAGTTCTTC.

Concerning this clonotype: One junction end does not reproduce the germline sequence, and a read error may be involved. V is TRBV11-1 and J is TRBJ1-2; D might be TRBD1 (5 bases). Per the germline V gene, CDR1 is SGHAT and CDR2 is FQDESV (reference sequence). The CDR3 length is 13 residues. CDR3 DNA: TGTGCCAGTAGCTTGAATGGGGCTTATGGCTACACCTTC. It translates to CASSLNGAYGYTF.

With respect to this clonotype: Compared with germline, one end of the junction differs, possibly owing to a read error. The CDR3 here is CSARKPMTSGKSDTQYF. The CDR3 nucleotides read TGCAGTGCGCGGAAACCGATGACTAGCGGGAAGTCAGATACGCAGTATTTC. The chain carries TRBV20-1 and TRBJ2-3; TRBD2 aligns across 11 bases. The germline CDR1 and CDR2 sequences are DFQATT and SNEGSKA (reference sequence). The CDR3 length is 17 residues.

The rearrangement joins TRBV28 to TRBJ2-3; TRBD2 agrees at 13 bases. The CDR3 length is 19 residues. J gave up 1 base and V 7 bases, and 14 bases lay outside the gene matches. Germline-derived CDR1 and CDR2 are MDHEN and SYDVKM. The CDR3 region has the DNA TGTGCCAGCACCCCCGAGAGACTAGCGGGAGGAGGCGGCACAGATACGCAGTATTTT. As protein: CASTPERLAGGGGTDTQYF.

The sample holds a few counts of this clonotype. The CDR3 is CSAGNTGLNYGYTF. The CDR3 coding sequence is TGCAGCGCTGGAAACACAGGGCTTAACTATGGCTACACCTTC. The chain recombines TRBV29-1 with TRBJ1-2, with a weak D call TRBD1 (6 bases). Germline V gene data show CDR1 as SQVTM and CDR2 as ANQGSEA. V was pared by 7 bases and J by 1 base, with 16 bases between. The CDR3 extends over 14 amino acids.

The chain links TRBV12-3 or TRBV12-4 to TRBJ1-3, with D unclear. V dropped 9 bases and J dropped 0 bases, with 15 bases sitting between them. CDR3 length: 15 amino acids. Written as DNA, the CDR3 is TGTGCCAGTACGGCAGAGCTCCACTCTGGAAACACCATATATTTT. Its translation: CASTAELHSGNTIYF.

V is TRBV12-3 or TRBV12-4 and J is TRBJ1-6; no definite D call. The CDR3 has 13 amino acids. Trimming cost V 4 bases and J 7 bases, with 8 bases left between them. For the CDR3, the DNA is TGTGCCAGCAGTTCAGCGCAAAATTCACCCCTCCACTTT. It specifies CASSSAQNSPLHF.

The chain couples TRBV11-2 to TRBJ1-1; TRBD1 might be the D (5 bases). The CDR3 extends over 12 amino acids. The germline CDR1 and CDR2 sequences are SGHAT and FQNNGV. In nucleotides, the CDR3 is TGTACAAGCAGCGTCGGGGGTCCAAGAGCTTTCTTT. Its protein product is CTSSVGGPRAFF.

Concerning this clonotype: Without the conserved terminal phenylalanine or tryptophan, this CDR3 likely stems from a read error. The DNA is omitted, as the CDR3 cannot be located on it reliably, and the CDR3 follows TCRdb's listing. The genes are TRBV28 and TRBJ1-1. The CDR3 numbers 11 amino acids, ends counted. The V gene's germline CDR1 is MDHEN and CDR2 SYDVKM. CDR3 sequence reads: CASISSGGTFI.

This chain connects TRBV12-3 or TRBV12-4 to TRBJ1-3; a possible D gene is TRBD1 (5 bases). This CDR3 region has 16 residues. Trimming cost V 4 bases and J 0 bases, with 13 bases left between them. The CDR3 sequence: CASSCLAGDSGNTIYF. CDR3 DNA sequence: TGTGCCAGCAGTTGTTTAGCGGGGGACTCTGGAAACACCATATATTTT.

About this clonotype: Compared with germline, one end of the junction differs, possibly owing to a read error. The chain's CDR3 is CVSRTDREETQYF. CDR3 coding DNA: TGTGTCAGCAGAACGGACAGGGAGGAGACCCAGTACTTC. The chain employs TRBV5-5 and TRBJ2-5, with 8 bases matching TRBD1. Germline V gives CDR1 SGHKS, CDR2 YYEKEE (reference sequence). CDR3 size: 13 residues.

The chain couples TRBV10-3 to TRBJ2-1, with TRBD2 matching 13 bases. The CDR3 runs 17 residues. Germline loops: CDR1 ENHRY, CDR2 SYGVKD. With V trimmed by 7 bases and J by 4 bases, 10 bases remained unmatched. CDR3: CAITPGLAGSSYNEQFF. The CDR3 DNA reads as TGTGCCATCACTCCGGGACTAGCGGGGAGCTCTTACAATGAGCAGTTCTTC.

For this clonotype: One end of the junction is discordant with germline, which a read error may explain. The chain links TRBV6-5 to TRBJ2-7, with 7 nucleotides matching TRBD2. CDR1 is MNHEY, CDR2 SVGAGI, per germline. The CDR3 sequence is 15 residues long. For the CDR3, the DNA is TGTGCCAGCAATTACAGCAGCGGGATGGGTTACGAGCAGTACTTC. Amino acids: CASNYSSGMGYEQYF.

This clonotype occurred many times. This chain joins TRBV5-1 and TRBJ2-1; 10 nucleotides agree with TRBD2. After removal of 0 bases from V and 0 bases from J, the junction contained 3 bases not matched to a gene. Germline lookup yields CDR1 SGHRS and CDR2 YFSETQ. The CDR3 totals 17 residues. CDR3 DNA sequence: TGCGCCAGCAGCTTGGGACTAGCGGGCTTCTCCTACAATGAGCAGTTCTTC. Its translation is CASSLGLAGFSYNEQFF.

Only one count was recorded for this clonotype. The V call is TRBV11-3, the J call TRBJ1-6; D not certain. The CDR3 has 13 amino acids. Germline assignment: CDR1 SGHNT and CDR2 YENEEA. Trimming removed 9 bases at V and 8 bases at J, with 14 bases between. CDR3 nucleotide sequence: TGTGCCAGTAGCGAGCGGTTTGATTCACCCCTCCACTTT. Translated: CASSERFDSPLHF.

As regards this clonotype: The germline gene is not matched at one end of the junction; a read error may be the cause. The chain employs TRBV6-5 and TRBJ2-1; D remains ambiguous. Germline CDR1 MNHEY, CDR2 SVGAGI. The CDR3 is made up of 20 amino acids. The CDR3, as DNA: TGTGCCAGCAGTCCAAAGCCGGAGTGGCCCTCTAGGAACTCCTACATTGAGCAGTTCTTC. Residues: CASSPKPEWPSRNSYIEQFF.

Concerning this clonotype itself: A much more abundant neighbour one base away suggests this may be a read error. The chain recombines TRBV20-1 with TRBJ1-1; the match to TRBD1 covers 7 bases. The V gene's germline CDR1 is DFQATT and CDR2 SNEGSKA (reference sequence). After removal of 6 bases from V and 4 bases from J, the junction contained 8 bases not matched to a gene. The CDR3 extends over 13 amino acids. CDR3 amino acids: CSAIQGTVTEAFF. Written as DNA, the CDR3 is TGCAGTGCAATACAGGGGACGGTCACTGAAGCTTTCTTT.